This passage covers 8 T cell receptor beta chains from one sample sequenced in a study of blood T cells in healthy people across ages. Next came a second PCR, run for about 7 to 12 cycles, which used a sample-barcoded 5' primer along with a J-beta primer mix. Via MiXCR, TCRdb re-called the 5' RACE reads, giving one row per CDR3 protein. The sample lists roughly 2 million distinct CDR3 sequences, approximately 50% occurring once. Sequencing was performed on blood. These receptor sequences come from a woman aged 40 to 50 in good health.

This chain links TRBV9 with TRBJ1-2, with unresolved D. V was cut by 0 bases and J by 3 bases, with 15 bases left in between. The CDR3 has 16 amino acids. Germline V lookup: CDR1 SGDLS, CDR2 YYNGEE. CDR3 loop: CASSVDGGVDYYGYTF. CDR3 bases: TGTGCCAGCAGCGTAGATGGTGGGGTGGATTACTATGGCTACACCTTC.

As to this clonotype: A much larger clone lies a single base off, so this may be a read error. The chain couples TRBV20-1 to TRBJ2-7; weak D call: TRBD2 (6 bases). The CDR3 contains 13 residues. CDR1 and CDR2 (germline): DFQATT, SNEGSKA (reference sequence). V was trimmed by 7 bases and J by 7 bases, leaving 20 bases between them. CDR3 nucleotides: TGCAGTGGTAGCGGCCTAGCGTTGCATGAGCAGTACTTC. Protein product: CSGSGLALHEQYF.

Here the CDR3 reads CASRLVSGTTSSYEQYF. In nucleotides, the CDR3 is TGTGCCAGCAGGCTCGTATCCGGGACAACGAGCTCCTACGAGCAGTACTTC. The V gene is TRBV7-9, the J gene TRBJ2-7; D is perhaps TRBD1 (6 bases). The CDR3 runs to 17 residues. Germline V gene lookup returns CDR1 SEHNR and CDR2 FQNEAQ (reference sequence). V was trimmed by 6 bases and J by 0 bases, leaving 21 bases between them.

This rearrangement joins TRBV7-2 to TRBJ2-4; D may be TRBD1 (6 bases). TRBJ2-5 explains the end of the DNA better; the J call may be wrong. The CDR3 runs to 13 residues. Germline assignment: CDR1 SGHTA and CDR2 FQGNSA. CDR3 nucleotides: TGTGCCAGCGGCTATAGGGGGAGAGAGACCCAGTACTTC. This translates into CASGYRGRETQYF.

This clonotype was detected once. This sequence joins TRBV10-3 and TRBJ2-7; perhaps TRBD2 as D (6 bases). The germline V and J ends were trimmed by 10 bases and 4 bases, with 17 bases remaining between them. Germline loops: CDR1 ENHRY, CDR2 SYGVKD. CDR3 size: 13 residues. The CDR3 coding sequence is TGTGCCACCGGCTCCGGGAGAACATACGAGCAGTACTTC. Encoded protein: CATGSGRTYEQYF.

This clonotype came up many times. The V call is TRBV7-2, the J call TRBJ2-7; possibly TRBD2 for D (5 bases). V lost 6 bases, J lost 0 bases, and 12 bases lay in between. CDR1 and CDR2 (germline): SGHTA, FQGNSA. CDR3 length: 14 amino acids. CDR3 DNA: TGTGCCAGCAGTTTACGGGGTTTCTCCTACGAGCAGTACTTC. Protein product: CASSLRGFSYEQYF.

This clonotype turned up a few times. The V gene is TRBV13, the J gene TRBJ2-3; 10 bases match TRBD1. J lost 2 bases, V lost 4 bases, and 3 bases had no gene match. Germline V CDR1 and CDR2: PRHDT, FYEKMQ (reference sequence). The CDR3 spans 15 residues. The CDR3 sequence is CASSSGTGDTDTQYF. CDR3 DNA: TGTGCCAGCAGCTCCGGGACAGGGGACACAGATACGCAGTATTTT.

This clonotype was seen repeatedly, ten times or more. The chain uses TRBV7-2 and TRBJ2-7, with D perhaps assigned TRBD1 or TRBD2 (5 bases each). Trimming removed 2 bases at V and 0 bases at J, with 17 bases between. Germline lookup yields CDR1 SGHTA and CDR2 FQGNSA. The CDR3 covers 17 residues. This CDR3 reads CASSLSSGTGSSYEQYF. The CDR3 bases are TGTGCCAGCAGCTTATCATCGGGGACGGGGAGCTCCTACGAGCAGTACTTC.